This passage covers 10 T cell receptor beta chains from one sample sequenced in a study of blood T cells in healthy people across ages. Through a sample-barcoded 5' primer and a J-beta primer mix, a second PCR was run for roughly 6 to 11 cycles. Each CDR3 protein is one row after TCRdb ran MiXCR on the 5' RACE reads. Of roughly 1.9 million distinct CDR3 sequences listed, about two fifths are singletons. Sequencing was performed on blood. Receptor source: a human donor in good health.

The genes are TRBV7-3 and TRBJ2-5; D remains unclear. Per the germline V gene, CDR1 is SGHTA and CDR2 is FQGTGA. Between the trimmed V and J ends, which lost 2 bases and 5 bases, there was a span of 15 bases. CDR3 size: 15 residues. This CDR3 is CASSLSPSRVETQYF. DNA for the CDR3: TGTGCCAGCAGCTTATCTCCTAGTAGGGTGGAGACCCAGTACTTC. The variable domain in full, with the rest retrieved from reference TRBV7-3 and TRBJ2-5, is GAGVSQTPSNKVTEKGKYVELRCDPISGHTALYWYRQSLGQGPEFLIYFQGTGAADDSGLPNDRFFAVRPEGSVSTLKIQRTERGDSAVYLCASSLSPSRVETQYFGPGTRLLVL.

Points on this clonotype: One junction end does not reproduce the germline sequence, and a read error may be involved. The chain links TRBV19 to TRBJ2-3, with TRBD1 as a possible D gene (5 bases). In germline, CDR1 is LNHDA, CDR2 SQIVND (reference sequence). The CDR3 consists of 14 residues. CDR3 DNA: TGTGCCAGTAGTCCAGGGATAGGCACAGACACGCAGTATTTT. Translated, it gives CASSPGIGTDTQYF. The full variable domain, in which reference TRBV19 and TRBJ2-3 provide the parts outside the CDR3, is DGGITQSPKYLFRKEGQNVTLSCEQNLNHDAMYWYRQDPGQGLRLIYYSQIVNDFQKGDIAEGYSVSREKKESFPLTVTSAQKNPTAFYLCASSPGIGTDTQYFGPGTRLTVL.

This chain links TRBV19 with TRBJ1-1; tentatively, D is TRBD1 (5 bases). CDR3 length: 17 amino acids. V was trimmed by 2 bases and J by 1 base, leaving 17 bases between them. CDR1 and CDR2 (germline): LNHDA, SQIVND (reference sequence). The DNA of the CDR3 is TGTGCCAGTAGTATATTCCAGGGTGGGATTGGGAACACTGAAGCTTTCTTT. Its protein product is CASSIFQGGIGNTEAFF.

The chain couples TRBV27 to TRBJ1-5; perhaps TRBD1 as D (5 bases). Germline V gene lookup returns CDR1 MNHEY and CDR2 SMNVEV (reference sequence). V lost 11 bases to trimming and J lost 5 bases, with 13 bases between them. This CDR3 contains 12 residues. CDR3 region: CAPRIGDQPQHF. CDR3 sequence (DNA): TGTGCCCCCCGCATAGGGGATCAGCCCCAGCATTTT.

The CDR3 is CASSLSGQAQNYGYTF. Written as DNA, the CDR3 is TGTGCCAGCAGCTTATCGGGACAGGCTCAAAACTATGGCTACACCTTC. The genes are TRBV7-9 and TRBJ1-2, with 8 bases matching TRBD1. Unmatched junction bases numbered 7, after V lost 2 bases and J lost 2 bases. The CDR3 runs 16 residues. Per the germline V gene, CDR1 is SEHNR and CDR2 is FQNEAQ (reference sequence).

This chain connects TRBV29-1 to TRBJ2-1; 7 bases map to TRBD2. Looked up from germline, CDR1 is SQVTM and CDR2 is ANQGSEA. J gave up 6 bases and V 5 bases, and 7 bases lay outside the gene matches. CDR3 length: 13 residues. The CDR3 region is CSVITGGSNEQFF. As DNA, the CDR3 is TGCAGCGTTATTACCGGGGGGAGCAATGAGCAGTTCTTC.

This clonotype has just a few counts. The rearrangement joins TRBV29-1 to TRBJ1-2, with 11 bases aligning to TRBD1. Per the germline V gene, CDR1 is SQVTM and CDR2 is ANQGSEA. The CDR3 is 14 residues long. V dropped 7 bases and J dropped 9; count of bases not matched to a gene: 13. The CDR3: CSDQDRGLWGSYTF. CDR3 bases: TGCAGCGACCAGGACAGGGGGCTGTGGGGCAGCTACACCTTC. The variable domain in full, with the rest retrieved from reference TRBV29-1 and TRBJ1-2, is SAVISQKPSRDICQRGTSLTIQCQVDSQVTMMFWYRQQPGQSLTLIATANQGSEATYESGFVIDKFPISRPNLTFSTLTVSNMSPEDSSIYLCSDQDRGLWGSYTFGSGTRLTVV.

This clonotype turned up a few times. The genes are TRBV7-2 and TRBJ2-3; maybe TRBD2 (6 bases). The length of the CDR3 is 15 residues. Trimming stripped 2 bases from V and 4 bases from J, with 13 bases between. The germline V gene encodes CDR1 SGHTA and CDR2 FQGNSA. CDR3 DNA: TGTGCCAGCAGCTTAAACTCGGGGGAGGCAGATACGCAGTATTTT. It yields the protein CASSLNSGEADTQYF.

This clonotype was counted between two and nine times. V and J are TRBV6-5 and TRBJ2-7, with D possibly called TRBD1 or TRBD2 (5 bases each). Germline assignment: CDR1 MNHEY and CDR2 SVGAGI. Trimming pared 4 bases from V and 5 bases from J, leaving 15 bases between. The CDR3 runs 14 residues. The CDR3 region is CASSFTGGIDEQYF. The CDR3 DNA is TGTGCCAGCAGTTTCACAGGAGGTATCGACGAGCAGTACTTC.

The chain joins TRBV20-1 to TRBJ2-1, with D tentatively TRBD2 (6 bases). There are 12 residues in the CDR3. Germline V gene data show CDR1 as DFQATT and CDR2 as SNEGSKA (reference sequence). Trimming removed 7 bases at V and 13 bases at J, with 20 bases between. CDR3 bases: TGCAGTGTTAGGACTAATGGAGAGACCCAGTTCTTC. This encodes CSVRTNGETQFF.